Included here is one TCR beta chain sequence, with context. Its antigen is as yet unknown. Use of 60 Vbeta and 13 Jbeta primers characterized the PCR. Assay: immunoSEQ multiplex PCR; the TCRdb copy retains only in-frame clones and omits some. This sample carries 150,000 to 200,000 clones, 84% of them seen once, and the ten largest clones take around 5%. This sample was taken from a study of cytomegalovirus exposure and HLA in healthy donors. Study-wide results and caveats: The authors considered a cluster of highly shared sequence variants likely to be a sequencing artifact. CMV serostatus stood as the only immune exposure information on hand.

The sample consisted of PBMCs. This TCR derives from a girl between 10 and 17 years old in good health and CMV-seropositive.

The CDR3 loop reads CASSITGNTEAFF. The CDR3 bases are TGTGCCAGCAGCATTACAGGGAACACTGAAGCTTTCTTT. The chain joins TRBV6-6 to TRBJ1-1; possible D gene TRBD1, 5 bases. The V end was cut by 6 bases, the J end by 1 base, with 9 bases between. This CDR3 region has 13 residues. CDR1 is MNHNY and CDR2 is SVGAGI in the germline V gene (reference sequence).